The T cell receptor beta chain under discussion was sequenced for a study of CD8+CD57+ T cells in acquired aplastic anemia. Study-wide background: Sorted CD4+ and CD8+ cells gave a mean 3.2 ug DNA, range 0.2 to 27.4 ug.

There are many counts of this clonotype. Its antigen is as yet unknown. For CDR3 and TCR beta VDJ profiling, genomic DNA was the template used. TCRdb re-analysed the reads in MiXCR, keeping a single row per CDR3 protein. This sample has roughly 500,000 distinct CDR3 sequences; around 33% occur once, and the top ten carry around 0.82%. Study-wide points: Both patients and controls carried the same twenty-nine CD8+ CDR3 sequences.

Trimming shortened V by 5 bases and J by 2 bases, and 12 bases separated the two germline ends. Germline loops: CDR1 LNHDA, CDR2 SQIVND (reference sequence). The CDR3 sequence is 14 residues long. All patients picked for sequencing had shown, by flow cytometry, an expansion of CD8+CD57+ cells. The specimen was sorted CD4+, CD8+, or CD8+CD57+ T cells (not recorded which) from PBMCs. The sequence was obtained from a human donor with aplastic anemia. The rearrangement joins TRBV19 to TRBJ1-2; D remains ambiguous. In DNA form, the CDR3 reads TGTGCCAGTAGTTCCCCGGGAGAGAACTATGGCTACACCTTC. Protein: CASSSPGENYGYTF. Drawing the rest from reference TRBV19 and TRBJ1-2, the complete variable domain is DGGITQSPKYLFRKEGQNVTLSCEQNLNHDAMYWYRQDPGQGLRLIYYSQIVNDFQKGDIAEGYSVSREKKESFPLTVTSAQKNPTAFYLCASSSPGENYGYTFGSGTRLTVV.